The 27 T cell receptor beta chains below come from one sample, sequenced in a study of metastatic and nonmetastatic thyroid tumors. Every patient underwent thyroid surgery untreated. TCRdb re-called clones via MiXCR from the PCR reads. The sample lists roughly 70,000 clones; around 19% were seen once. Sequencing was carried out using blood. These receptors were taken from a female donor with papillary thyroid cancer or a benign thyroid nodule (not recorded which). Some clones in this sample may be carry-over from other donors' samples.

Many counts were recorded for this clone. The sample contains more than one DNA sequence encoding this CDR3. The chain recombines TRBV10-1 with TRBJ2-5, with D maybe TRBD2 (6 bases). The V gene's germline CDR1 is WNHNN and CDR2 SYGVQD (reference sequence). V lost 4 bases and J lost 1, with 13 bases in between. This CDR3 spans 15 amino acids. CDR3 DNA: TGCGCCAGCAGTGTTAATAGCGGCTTCCAAGAGACCCAGTACTTC. As protein: CASSVNSGFQETQYF.

In its sample, this clone was seen many times. The same CDR3 can be traced to other DNA sequences in this sample. The chain links TRBV27 to TRBJ2-5; D perhaps matches TRBD1 (5 bases). CDR3 length: 14 amino acids. CDR1 MNHEY and CDR2 SMNVEV come from the germline V gene (reference sequence). The ends were cut back, 0 bases at V and 5 bases at J, with 10 bases in the middle. The CDR3 loop is CASSLSWAGETQYF. The CDR3 DNA sequence: TGTGCCAGCAGTTTATCTTGGGCAGGGGAGACCCAGTACTTC.

The chain has TRBV3-1 and TRBJ2-7; the match to TRBD2 covers 8 bases. Trimming at V came to 8 bases and at J to 0 bases, leaving 6 bases not matched to a gene. The CDR3 is made up of 14 amino acids. Germline CDR1 reads LGHDT; CDR2 reads YNNKEL (reference sequence). CDR3 sequence (DNA): TGTGCCAGCGCGCTGAGCGGGAGCTCCTACGAGCAGTACTTC. Translation gives CASALSGSSYEQYF.

This clone showed up many times. This chain connects TRBV30 to TRBJ1-1; 7 bases match TRBD1. Per germline, CDR1 GTSNPN and CDR2 SVGIG (reference sequence). The CDR3 runs 13 residues. V was clipped by 3 bases and J by 2 bases; unmatched bases: 3. DNA for the CDR3: TGTGCCTGGAGAAGACAGGGAAACACTGAAGCTTTCTTT. Translation gives CAWRRQGNTEAFF.

The chain joins TRBV9 to TRBJ1-2, with D possibly being TRBD1 (5 bases). Trimming stripped 4 bases from V and 3 bases from J, with 16 bases between. The CDR3 covers 15 residues. Germline CDR1 reads SGDLS; CDR2 reads YYNGEE. CDR3 loop: CASSSTETADYGYTF. The CDR3 DNA reads as TGTGCCAGCAGCTCCACTGAGACAGCTGACTATGGCTACACCTTC.

This clone was counted many times. The chain combines TRBV20-1 with TRBJ1-2; D not certain. This CDR3 is built from 16 residues. The ends were cut back, 0 bases at V and 8 bases at J, with 22 bases in the middle. Germline V gene data show CDR1 as DFQATT and CDR2 as SNEGSKA (reference sequence). The CDR3 sequence: CSARDTREIDQRGYTF. The DNA for the CDR3 is TGCAGTGCTAGAGATACTCGGGAGATCGATCAGCGCGGCTACACCTTC.

V gene TRBV7-2 combines with J gene TRBJ2-7; 7 nucleotides line up with TRBD2. With V trimmed by 0 bases and J by 1 base, 6 bases remained unmatched. The length of the CDR3 is 16 residues. CDR1 and CDR2 from the germline V gene are SGHTA and FQGNSA. CDR3: CASSLASGTLSYEQYF. The CDR3 DNA is TGTGCCAGCAGCTTAGCCAGCGGGACTTTATCCTACGAGCAGTACTTC.

This clone was counted at least ten times. This rearrangement joins TRBV27 to TRBJ2-1; D remains ambiguous. Trimming took 3 bases from V and 0 from J, leaving 12 bases between them. The CDR3 covers 16 residues. CDR1 MNHEY and CDR2 SMNVEV come from the germline V gene (reference sequence). This CDR3 is CASSFYGQNSYNEQFF. For the CDR3, the DNA is TGTGCCAGCAGTTTCTATGGGCAGAACTCCTACAATGAGCAGTTCTTC.

This clone has just a few counts. This rearrangement joins TRBV25-1 to TRBJ2-7, with D perhaps TRBD2 (5 bases). The CDR3 length is 16 residues. Germline CDR1 and CDR2: MGHDK and SYGVNS. The ends were cut back, 5 bases at V and 0 bases at J, with 17 bases in the middle. The CDR3 protein is CASSTPLLGSSYEQYF. The CDR3 nucleotides read TGTGCCAGCAGTACCCCCTTGTTGGGGAGCTCCTACGAGCAGTACTTC.

This clone has at least ten counts. This chain uses TRBV28 with TRBJ2-7, with a tentative D call TRBD2 (5 bases). In germline, CDR1 is MDHEN, CDR2 SYDVKM. The CDR3 has 15 residues. V lost 1 base and J 5 bases, leaving 15 bases between the germline ends. As DNA, the CDR3 is TGTGCCAGCAGTTTATTAGGCCTAGCTCCCGACGAGCAGTACTTC. Translation: CASSLLGLAPDEQYF. The whole variable domain, filled in from reference TRBV28 and TRBJ2-7, reads DVKVTQSSRYLVKRTGEKVFLECVQDMDHENMFWYRQDPGLGLRLIYFSYDVKMKEKGDIPEGYSVSREKKERFSLILESASTNQTSMYLCASSLLGLAPDEQYFGPGTRLTVT.

This clone was counted ten times or more. The chain recombines TRBV20-1 with TRBJ1-5, with D unclear. Trimming removed 3 bases from V and 3 bases from J, with 15 bases in between. Germline V gives CDR1 DFQATT, CDR2 SNEGSKA (reference sequence). This CDR3 region has 15 residues. The CDR3 nucleotides are TGCAGTGCTAGTGATTTGAGAGTTAACAATCAGCCCCAGCATTTT. Translation: CSASDLRVNNQPQHF.

This clone was seen at least ten times. This chain uses TRBV2 with TRBJ2-7; the match to TRBD1 covers 9 bases. This CDR3 contains 13 residues. Trimming removed 7 bases from V and 3 bases from J; junction bases left unmatched: 4. Germline V gives CDR1 SNHLY, CDR2 FYNNEI. CDR3 DNA: TGTGCCAGCATTGGGACAGGGATCTACGAGCAGTACTTC. The encoded protein is CASIGTGIYEQYF.

This chain joins TRBV5-1 and TRBJ1-2; no clear D gene. The V end lost 0 bases, the J end lost 7 bases, and 7 bases lay between the germline ends. The CDR3 sequence is 12 residues long. Per germline, CDR1 SGHRS and CDR2 YFSETQ. The CDR3 sequence is CASSLEGSGYTF. CDR3 DNA: TGCGCCAGCAGCTTGGAAGGTAGTGGCTACACCTTC.

This clone was observed at least ten times. The rearrangement uses TRBV3-1 and TRBJ2-5; D remains ambiguous. The CDR3 is 12 amino acids. Trimming took off 0 bases at V and 6 bases at J, with 5 bases between the two ends. Germline assignment: CDR1 LGHDT and CDR2 YNNKEL (reference sequence). As DNA, the CDR3 is TGTGCCAGCAGCCAAGATCTAAAGACCCAGTACTTC. The encoded protein is CASSQDLKTQYF.

This clone occurred many times. V and J are TRBV5-8 and TRBJ2-3; 13 nucleotides line up with TRBD2. This CDR3 is built from 15 residues. V lost 5 bases and J lost 3; bases outside the gene matches: 3. Germline CDR1 is SGHTS and CDR2 is YDEGEE. The CDR3: CASRQGLAGTDTQYF. The CDR3 DNA is TGTGCCAGCAGACAGGGACTAGCGGGAACAGATACGCAGTATTTT.

V and J are TRBV6-1 and TRBJ1-2; TRBD1 matches at 9 bases. Germline V gene lookup returns CDR1 MNHNS and CDR2 SASEGT. Trimming at V came to 6 bases and at J to 4 bases, leaving 9 bases not matched to a gene. The length of the CDR3 is 15 residues. The CDR3 spells CASSPLETGGYGYTF. CDR3 in DNA: TGTGCCAGCAGCCCACTGGAGACAGGGGGCTATGGCTACACCTTC.

CDR3: CASSPPGTGQETQYF. CDR3 nucleotides: TGTGCCAGCAGTCCTCCTGGGACTGGCCAAGAGACCCAGTACTTC. The V and J genes are TRBV2 and TRBJ2-5, with D possibly being TRBD2 (6 bases). V was clipped by 5 bases and J by 1 base, with 14 bases between them. This CDR3 spans 15 amino acids. Germline CDR1 reads SNHLY; CDR2 reads FYNNEI. Full variable domain (missing parts from reference TRBV2 and TRBJ2-5): EPEVTQTPSHQVTQMGQEVILRCVPISNHLYFYWYRQILGQKVEFLVSFYNNEISEKSEIFDDQFSVERPDGSNFTLKIRSTKLEDSAMYFCASSPPGTGQETQYFGPGTRLLVL.

The table lists this clone with a few counts. A clone one base away is much larger, so this may be a read error. This sequence joins TRBV29-1 and TRBJ1-2, with D perhaps TRBD1 (6 bases). The germline V gene has CDR1 SQVTM and CDR2 ANQGSEA. There are 12 residues in the CDR3. The CDR3 coding sequence is TGCAGCGACTATGACAGGTCCTATGGCCACACCTTC. Translated, it gives CSDYDRSYGHTF.

The rearrangement uses TRBV20-1 and TRBJ1-6; no firm D call. Trimming shortened V by 0 bases and J by 10 bases, and 16 bases separated the two germline ends. This CDR3 is 15 amino acids long. Germline V CDR1 and CDR2: DFQATT, SNEGSKA (reference sequence). Here the CDR3 reads CSARERASDVSPLHF. The CDR3 DNA reads TGCAGTGCTAGAGAAAGGGCCAGCGATGTGTCACCCCTCCACTTT.

This clone was observed many times. V gene TRBV3-1 combines with J gene TRBJ2-7; 7 positions agree with TRBD2. CDR1 LGHDT and CDR2 YNNKEL come from the germline V gene (reference sequence). The CDR3 is 14 residues long. The ends lost 1 base at V and 0 bases at J; junction bases unmatched: 0. The CDR3: CASSQGLASYEQYF. DNA for the CDR3: TGTGCCAGCAGCCAAGGACTAGCCTCCTACGAGCAGTACTTC.

The V gene is TRBV7-3, the J gene TRBJ2-1; D is possibly TRBD2 (7 bases). The CDR3 is 15 residues long. V shed 2 bases and J shed 9 bases, with 17 bases lying between them. From germline, CDR1 is SGHTA and CDR2 FQGTGA. In nucleotides, the CDR3 is TGTGCCAGCAGCTTATTCGGGTCGGGGGGCGCTGAGCAGTTCTTC. Translated, it gives CASSLFGSGGAEQFF.

This clone was detected a few times. Since a much larger clone is just one base distant, this may be a read error. Other DNA variants within this sample encode the same CDR3. The CDR3 coding sequence is TGTGCCAGCAGTCCTCGATTTGTGGAACACGAGCAGTACTTC. Translation: CASSPRFVEHEQYF. J is TRBJ2-7 and V is TRBV2; D unresolved. Germline CDR1 reads SNHLY; CDR2 reads FYNNEI. V gave up 5 bases and J gave up 5 bases, with 16 bases separating them. The CDR3 sequence is 14 residues long.

This clone was counted a few times. This chain connects TRBV15 to TRBJ2-7; no firm D call. V lost 2 bases and J lost 4, with 15 bases in between. This CDR3 has 15 residues. Germline assignment: CDR1 LNHNV and CDR2 YYDKDF (reference sequence). CDR3 loop: CATSRSGGSKYEQYF. The DNA for the CDR3 is TGTGCCACCAGCAGATCCGGCGGATCTAAATACGAGCAGTACTTC.

The table lists this clone with many counts. The CDR3 region is CASSLNSLGIYEQYF. Written as DNA, the CDR3 is TGTGCCAGCAGTCTCAATTCACTCGGAATCTACGAGCAGTACTTC. The chain is built from TRBV28 and TRBJ2-7; no clear D. Germline CDR1 and CDR2: MDHEN and SYDVKM. CDR3 length equals 15 residues. V was pared by 5 bases and J by 3 bases, with 17 bases between. Looking up the rest from reference TRBV28 and TRBJ2-7 gives the full variable domain: DVKVTQSSRYLVKRTGEKVFLECVQDMDHENMFWYRQDPGLGLRLIYFSYDVKMKEKGDIPEGYSVSREKKERFSLILESASTNQTSMYLCASSLNSLGIYEQYFGPGTRLTVT.

This clone was found many times. The chain recombines TRBV12-3 or TRBV12-4 with TRBJ2-1, with D unresolved. V lost 6 bases and J 8 bases, leaving 8 bases between the germline ends. The CDR3 runs to 11 residues. The CDR3 nucleotides read TGTGCCAGCAGGTCGGCGGATGAGCAGTTCTTC. This encodes CASRSADEQFF.

This sequence joins TRBV6-1 and TRBJ1-1, with D maybe TRBD1 (5 bases). This CDR3 has 15 residues. In germline, CDR1 is MNHNS, CDR2 SASEGT. The V and J ends lost 7 bases and 1 base respectively, with 16 bases between them. Here the CDR3 DNA reads TGTGCCAGCAAAGAATCGGGCAGGGCGAACACTGAAGCTTTCTTT. Translation gives CASKESGRANTEAFF.

In this sample, this clone turned up many times. This sequence joins TRBV13 and TRBJ2-7; 10 nucleotides agree with TRBD2. With 0 bases clipped from V and 4 bases from J, the junction kept 6 bases outside the gene matches. The CDR3 runs 16 residues. Germline V CDR1 and CDR2: PRHDT, FYEKMQ (reference sequence). CDR3 bases: TGTGCCAGCAGCTTAGGCCTCAGCGGGAGGGTTTACGAGCAGTACTTC. Amino acid sequence: CASSLGLSGRVYEQYF.